This section outlines one TCR beta chain sequence together with its context. As processed by the authors: From reference gene primer amplification, estimates of nucleated cell counts were derived. The protocol was immunoSEQ multiplex PCR, while the TCRdb copy is restricted to in-frame clones and leaves out a portion. That table furnishes V, J and clone size, whereas the DNA furnished D and trimming. The sample has about 120,000 clones, approximately 87% seen once; the top ten hold about 2%. Germline-derived CDR1 and CDR2 are MGHRA and YSYEKL. The CDR3 is 19 residues long. With V trimmed by 1 base and J by 3 bases, 14 bases remained unmatched. This sample was included in a study of blood T cell repertoires in COVID-19. Study context: Whether acute or convalescent, the COVID-19 samples came from the United States, Italy and Spain. Sources were T cells, B-cell-depleted T cells, or PBMCs; the material itself was cDNA or gDNA.

This receptor was identified in a woman aged 45-65 years with acute or convalescent COVID-19. Sequencing was carried out using peripheral blood. The chain employs TRBV4-1 and TRBJ2-3; TRBD2 aligns across 9 bases. The CDR3 DNA reads as TGCGCCAGCAGCCAAGCGGCTAGCGGGGCAAAAGAAAGGACAGATACGCAGTATTTT. Its translation is CASSQAASGAKERTDTQYF.